The clone carrying this TCR beta chain was seen a handful of times. Its antigen is not identified. The data originate from a study of T cell responses to AZD1222 COVID-19 vaccine. Regarding the study as a whole: Clonal diversity may have been underestimated, and the donors were mostly white British, with more females than males. Sampling captured repertoires only after the peak T cell response.

The assay was immunoSEQ multiplex PCR, and TCRdb's table has in-frame clones only and misses some. In the table there are tens of thousands of clones, approximately 89% of which are singletons. The CDR3 has 14 amino acids. The V end was cut by 3 bases, the J end by 6 bases, with 11 bases between. Germline assignment: CDR1 LNHDA and CDR2 SQIVND (reference sequence). The receptor's source is an adult who received the AZD1222 COVID-19 vaccine. The V call is TRBV19, the J call TRBJ2-2; either TRBD1 or TRBD2 may fit D (5 bases each). This material consisted of peripheral blood, taken 28 days after the second AZD1222 dose. CDR3 sequence: CASSMGLRAGELFF. The CDR3 DNA sequence: TGTGCCAGTAGTATGGGGCTGAGGGCCGGGGAGCTGTTTTTT.